The source of this T cell receptor (beta chain) is a study of T cell repertoires and HLA-DP antigens. Across the study: Sorted CD137+CD4+ samples averaged 218.4 ng DNA; pre-culture CD4+ samples, 950 to 1,500 ng.

CD4+ T cells were isolated untouched, about 98% pure. This CDR3 has 15 amino acids. The V gene end was trimmed by 2 bases and the J gene end by 5 bases; junction bases not matched to a gene: 8. Germline V gives CDR1 GTSNPN, CDR2 SVGIG (reference sequence). Study observations and caveats: A non-physiological HeLa system presented antigen to total CD4+ responders. The CD4+ repertoire was not split into naive and memory.

Measured with immunoSEQ multiplex PCR; TCRdb has only the in-frame clones, and not every one. The sample yields some 89,000 clones, approximately 86% seen once. This clone has just one count. The antigen remains undetermined. This receptor was identified in a man aged 50-60 years in good health and CMV-seronegative. The material sequenced was CD4+ T cells from PBMCs. V gene TRBV30 combines with J gene TRBJ1-4, with 7 positions matching TRBD1. Here the CDR3 reads CAWSPPGTVNEKLFF. The CDR3 DNA reads TGTGCCTGGAGTCCCCCCGGGACAGTAAATGAAAAACTGTTTTTT.